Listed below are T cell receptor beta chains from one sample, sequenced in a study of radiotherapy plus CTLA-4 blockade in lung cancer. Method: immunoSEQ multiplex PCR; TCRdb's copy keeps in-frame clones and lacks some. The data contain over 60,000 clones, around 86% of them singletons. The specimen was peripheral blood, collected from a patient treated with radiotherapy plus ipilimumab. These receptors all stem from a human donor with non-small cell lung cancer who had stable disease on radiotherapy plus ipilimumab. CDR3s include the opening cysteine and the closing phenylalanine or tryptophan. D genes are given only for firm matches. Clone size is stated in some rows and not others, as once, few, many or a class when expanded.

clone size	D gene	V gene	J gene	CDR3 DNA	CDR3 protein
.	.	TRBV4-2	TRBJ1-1	TGTGCCAGCAGCGTCCCCCAGTGGGACACTGAAGCTTTCTTT	CASSVPQWDTEAFF
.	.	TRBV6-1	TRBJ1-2	TGTGCCAGCAGTGTCGCTTACGGCTACACCTTC	CASSVAYGYTF
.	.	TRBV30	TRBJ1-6	TGTGCCTGGAGTACAGGGTACAATAATTCACCCCTCCACTTT	CAWSTGYNNSPLHF
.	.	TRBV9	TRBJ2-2	TGTGCCAGCAGCGGGGTTAGCGGGAACACCGGGGAGCTGTTTTTT	CASSGVSGNTGELFF
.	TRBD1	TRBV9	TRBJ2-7	TGTGCCAGCAGCGCAAGGACAGGCGCCTACGAGCAGTACTTC	CASSARTGAYEQYF
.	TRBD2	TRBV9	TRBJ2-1	TGTGCCAGCAGCTGGCCCTCTAGCGGGGCCTACAATGAGCAGTTCTTC	CASSWPSSGAYNEQFF
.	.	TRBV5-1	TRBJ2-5	TGCGCCAGCAGCTTGGTCGGGGTTGAGGAGACCCAGTACTTC	CASSLVGVEETQYF
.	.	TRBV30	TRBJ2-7	TGTGCCTGGACCACTGGGGCAGCCTACGAGCAGTACTTC	CAWTTGAAYEQYF
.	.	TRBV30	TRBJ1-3	TGTGCCTGGATAGGTGGAAACACCATATATTTT	CAWIGGNTIYF
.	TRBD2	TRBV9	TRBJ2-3	TGTGCCAGCAGCGTAGTAGCGGGGACAGATACGCAGTATTTT	CASSVVAGTDTQYF
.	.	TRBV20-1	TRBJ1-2	TGCAGTGGCGGGTGGGGCTACACCTTC	CSGGWGYTF
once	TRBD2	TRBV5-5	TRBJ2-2	TGTGCCAGCAGGCCGGGACTAGCGGTGAACACCGGGGAGCTGTTTTTT	CASRPGLAVNTGELFF
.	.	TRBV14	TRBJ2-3	TGTGCCAGCAGCCTCTGGGGGGCCTTTCCAGATACGCAGTATTTT	CASSLWGAFPDTQYF
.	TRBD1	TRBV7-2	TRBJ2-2	TGTGCCAGCAGCTTGGGACAGGGAACCGCCTTGAGCACCGGGGAGCTGTTTTTT	CASSLGQGTALSTGELFF
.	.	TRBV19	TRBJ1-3	TGTGCCAGTTCTCAGAGCTCTGGAAACACCATATATTTT	CASSQSSGNTIYF
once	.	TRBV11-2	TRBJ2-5	TGTGCCAGCAGCTCGAGTAGGGGGCAAGAGACCCAGTACTTC	CASSSSRGQETQYF
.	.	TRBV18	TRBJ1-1	TGTGCCAGCTCACCTGGAGGACAGAACACTGAAGCTTTCTTT	CASSPGGQNTEAFF
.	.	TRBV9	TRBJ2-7	TGTGCCAGCAGCGTAGGTCGGATCGGCTACGAGCAGTACTTC	CASSVGRIGYEQYF
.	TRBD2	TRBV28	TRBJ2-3	TGTGCCAGCAGTTTCTCAGAGGATTGGCGGGGGGACACAGATACGCAGTATTTT	CASSFSEDWRGDTDTQYF
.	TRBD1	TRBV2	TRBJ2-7	TGTGCCAGCACCAAAGGACAGGGTCCCTACGAGCAGTACTTC	CASTKGQGPYEQYF
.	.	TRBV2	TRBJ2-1	TGTGCCAGATGGGGCCAGGGGAGACATGAGCAGTTCTTC	CARWGQGRHEQFF
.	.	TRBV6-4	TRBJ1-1	TGTGCCAGCAGTGACTCGGGGCGGAGCACTGAAGCTTTCTTT	CASSDSGRSTEAFF
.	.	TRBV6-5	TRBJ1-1	TGTGCCAGCAGTTCCCTAGGACGAAAAGAAGCTTTCTTT	CASSSLGRKEAFF
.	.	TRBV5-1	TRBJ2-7	TGCGCCAGCAGCCCCGGGACCCTGACGAGCTCCTACGAGCAGTACTTC	CASSPGTLTSSYEQYF
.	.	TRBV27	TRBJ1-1	TGTGCCAGCAGAAACCAGGGGCCAAACACTGAAGCTTTCTTT	CASRNQGPNTEAFF
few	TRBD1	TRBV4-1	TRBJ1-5	TGCGCCAGCAGCCAAGGGGACAGGGGTACTAGCAATCAGCCCCAGCATTTT	CASSQGDRGTSNQPQHF
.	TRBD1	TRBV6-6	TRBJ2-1	TGTGCCAGCAGGAACCGGGACAGGTCAGACAATGAGCAGTTCTTC	CASRNRDRSDNEQFF
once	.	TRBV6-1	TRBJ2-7	TGTGCCAGCACGCTCCTGGGACAAACCGAGCAGTACTTC	CASTLLGQTEQYF
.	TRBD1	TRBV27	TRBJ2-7	TGTGCCAGCAGGAGGGGTACTGGGACAGGCTCCTACGAGCAGTACTTC	CASRRGTGTGSYEQYF
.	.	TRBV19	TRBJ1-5	TGTGCCAGTAGTATAGAAGGGGTAAGCAATCAGCCCCAGCATTTT	CASSIEGVSNQPQHF
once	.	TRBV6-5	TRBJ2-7	TGTGCCAGCGCCGGGACTGAGACCTACGAGCAGTACTTC	CASAGTETYEQYF
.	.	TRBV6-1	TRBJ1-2	TGTGCCAGCAGTGAAGTAACCGGGACCTCCTATGGCTACACCTTC	CASSEVTGTSYGYTF
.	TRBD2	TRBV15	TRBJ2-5	TGTGCCACCAGCAGGGAACTAGCGGCAGCTCAAGAGACCCAGTACTTC	CATSRELAAAQETQYF
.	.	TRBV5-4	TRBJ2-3	TGTGCCAGCAGCCTGGGTCCGAGCACAGATACGCAGTATTTT	CASSLGPSTDTQYF
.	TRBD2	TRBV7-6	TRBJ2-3	TGTGCCAGCAGCTTAGGAGTATTAGCGGGAGGAACTAGCACAGATACGCAGTATTTT	CASSLGVLAGGTSTDTQYF
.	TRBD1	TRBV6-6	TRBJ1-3	TGTGCCACCTTTGGACAGGGGAGCCGTGGAAACACCATATATTTT	CATFGQGSRGNTIYF
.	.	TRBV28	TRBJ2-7	TGTGCCAGCAGTTTGGTCGGCAGTTATACCTACGAGCAGTACTTC	CASSLVGSYTYEQYF
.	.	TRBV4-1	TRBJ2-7	TGCGCCAGCAGCCAAGTTGCGGAGGGCTACGAGCAGTACTTC	CASSQVAEGYEQYF
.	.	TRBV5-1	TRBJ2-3	TGCGCCAGCAGCTCACGATCCGGTACAGATTGGCCGGATTTT	CASSSRSGTDWPDF
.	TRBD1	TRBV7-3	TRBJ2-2	TGTGCCAGCAGCCGGGACAGGACGGACACCGGGGAGCTGTTTTTT	CASSRDRTDTGELFF
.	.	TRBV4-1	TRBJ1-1	TGCGCCAGCAGCCAAGTCTCAGCCAGGGACACTGAAGCTTTCTTT	CASSQVSARDTEAFF
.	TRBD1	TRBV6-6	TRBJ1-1	TGTGCCAGCAGAAAGGGACAGATGAACACTGAAGCTTTCTTT	CASRKGQMNTEAFF
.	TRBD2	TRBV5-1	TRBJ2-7	TGCGCCAGCAGCTTGGTTAGCGGGAGGATATCCTACGAGCAGTACTTC	CASSLVSGRISYEQYF
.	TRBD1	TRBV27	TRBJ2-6	TGTGCCAGCAGTTTTAACCCCTCCAGACAGGGGGAGTTTGGGGCCAACGTCCTGACTTTC	CASSFNPSRQGEFGANVLTF
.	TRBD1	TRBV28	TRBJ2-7	TGTGCCAGCAGCACAGTCGGGACAGGGGGCGTCGAGCAGTACTTC	CASSTVGTGGVEQYF
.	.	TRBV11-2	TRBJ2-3	TGTGCCAGCAGCTTTGCTGGGAACACAGATACGCAGTATTTT	CASSFAGNTDTQYF
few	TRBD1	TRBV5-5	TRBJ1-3	TGTGCCAGCAGCTGGACAGGGGGAAACACCATATATTTT	CASSWTGGNTIYF
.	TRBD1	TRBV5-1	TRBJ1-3	TGCGCCAGCAGCTTGGACAGGGGGCCTGGAAACACCATATATTTT	CASSLDRGPGNTIYF
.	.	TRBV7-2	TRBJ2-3	TGTGCCAGCAGTCGTAGTCTAACAGATACGCAGTATTTT	CASSRSLTDTQYF
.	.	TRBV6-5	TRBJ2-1	TGTGCCAGCAGTTACTCGGGGGCTTCCTACAATGAGCAGTTCTTC	CASSYSGASYNEQFF
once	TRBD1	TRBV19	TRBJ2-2	TGTGCCAGTTCGTTTCTCGGACAGGGGGGAACCGGGGAGCTGTTTTTT	CASSFLGQGGTGELFF
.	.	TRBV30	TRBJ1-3	TGTGCCTGGAGTGCAGGGACTGGAAACACCATATATTTT	CAWSAGTGNTIYF
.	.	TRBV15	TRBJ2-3	TGTGCCACCAGCAGAGATAAGTTAGGAAATTTGGCGCAGTATTTT	CATSRDKLGNLAQYF
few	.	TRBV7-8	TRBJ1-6	TGTGCCAGCAGCTTATCGATCTCACGAGAGAATCTTAATTCACCCCTCCACTTT	CASSLSISRENLNSPLHF
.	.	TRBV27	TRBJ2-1	TGTGCCAGCAGTTTGGTCGCCGCCTACAATGAGCAGTTCTTC	CASSLVAAYNEQFF
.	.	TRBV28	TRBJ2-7	TGTGCCAGCTCTTGGGGGGGGCAAGGCTACGAGCAGTACTTC	CASSWGGQGYEQYF
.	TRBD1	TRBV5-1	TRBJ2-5	TGCGCCAGCAGCCCGACGGGACAGGGTAGTATGGAGACCCAGTACTTC	CASSPTGQGSMETQYF
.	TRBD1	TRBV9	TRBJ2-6	TGTGCCAGCAGCGCCGGACAGGGACCAAACTCTGGGGCCAACGTCCTGACTTTC	CASSAGQGPNSGANVLTF
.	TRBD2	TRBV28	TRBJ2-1	TGTGCCAGCAGGGCGGGAGTCTACAATGAGCAGTTCTTC	CASRAGVYNEQFF
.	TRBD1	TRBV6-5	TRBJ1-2	TGTGCCAGCAGCCAATCCGGGACAGGGAATGGCTACACCTTC	CASSQSGTGNGYTF